The rows below give T cell receptor beta chains drawn from one sample of a study of cytomegalovirus exposure and HLA in healthy donors. Using immunoSEQ multiplex PCR, the repertoire was profiled, and TCRdb retains in-frame clones only, with some absent. The top ten hold approximately 1.6% of the sample, which has some 140,000 clones, around 63% seen once. Material: PBMCs. The receptors derive from a human donor in good health. The CDR3 runs from the conserved cysteine through the conserved F or W. A D gene is named only where the DNA matches it firmly. Size is stated for part of the rows, as once, few or many counts, or as a class when the clone is expanded.

J,V,size,D,DNA,CDR3
TRBJ2-7,TRBV5-1,NA,NA,TGCGCCAGCGTGTCCGGTCCGGGAGACACCTTC,CASVSGPGDTF
TRBJ1-5,TRBV28,NA,NA,TGTGCCAGTCGCTCCGGGAATCAGCCCCAGCATTTT,CASRSGNQPQHF
TRBJ2-3,TRBV19,NA,TRBD1,TGTGCCAGTAGTATTATATCCGCCGGGACAGTGACAGATACGCAGTATTTT,CASSIISAGTVTDTQYF
TRBJ2-7,TRBV7-9,NA,TRBD1,TGTGCCAGCAGCTTGTCAGGACAGGGCGGCTACGAGCAGTACTTC,CASSLSGQGGYEQYF
TRBJ2-2,TRBV14,NA,NA,TGTGCCAGCAGCCAAGATGAGCGGGTCGTCGACACCGGGGAGCTGTTTTTT,CASSQDERVVDTGELFF
TRBJ1-4,TRBV7-2,NA,NA,TGTGCCAGCAGCTTAGGTCCAGGGCGAGAAGAAAAACTGTTTTTT,CASSLGPGREEKLFF
TRBJ2-7,TRBV28,NA,TRBD2,TGTGCCAGCAGTGGGACTAGCGGGAGCTACGAGCAGTACTTC,CASSGTSGSYEQYF
TRBJ2-7,TRBV7-9,NA,NA,TGTGCCAGCAGCTTCCTAGCGCCCCTGCCCTACGAGCAGTACTTC,CASSFLAPLPYEQYF
TRBJ2-7,TRBV7-9,NA,TRBD2,TGTGCCAGCATCGGGACTAGCGTTATCAGCTCCTACGAGCAGTACTTC,CASIGTSVISSYEQYF
TRBJ2-3,TRBV5-1,NA,NA,TGCGCCAGCAGCTTGGAGAGACAGAACACAGATACGCAGTATTTT,CASSLERQNTDTQYF
TRBJ2-1,TRBV6-1,NA,NA,TGTGCCAGCAGGGGGGACTCGTCCCGCAATGAGCAGTTCTTC,CASRGDSSRNEQFF
TRBJ1-1,TRBV28,few,NA,TGTGCCAGCCAGCGATTTAAGGCTGCGAACACTGAAGCTTTCTTT,CASQRFKAANTEAFF